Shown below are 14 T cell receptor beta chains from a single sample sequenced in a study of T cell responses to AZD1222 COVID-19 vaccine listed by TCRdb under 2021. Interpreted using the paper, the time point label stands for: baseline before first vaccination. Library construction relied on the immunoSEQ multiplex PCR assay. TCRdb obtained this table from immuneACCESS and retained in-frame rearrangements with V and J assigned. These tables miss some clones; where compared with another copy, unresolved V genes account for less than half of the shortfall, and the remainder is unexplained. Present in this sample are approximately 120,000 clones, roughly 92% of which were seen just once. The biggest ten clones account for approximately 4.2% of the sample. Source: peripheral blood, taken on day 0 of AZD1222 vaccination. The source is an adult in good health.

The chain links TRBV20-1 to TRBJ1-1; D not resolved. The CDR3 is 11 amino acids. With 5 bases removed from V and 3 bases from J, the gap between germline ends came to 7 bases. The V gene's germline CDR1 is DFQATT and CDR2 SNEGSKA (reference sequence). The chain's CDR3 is CSAFTHTEAFF. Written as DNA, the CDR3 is TGCAGTGCTTTTACACACACTGAAGCTTTCTTT.

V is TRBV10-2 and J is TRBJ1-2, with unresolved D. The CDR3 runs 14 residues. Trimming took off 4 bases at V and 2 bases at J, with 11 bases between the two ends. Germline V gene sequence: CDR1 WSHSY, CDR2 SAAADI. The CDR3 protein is CASSGLQTNYGYTF. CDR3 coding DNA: TGCGCCAGCAGTGGTCTCCAGACGAACTATGGCTACACCTTC.

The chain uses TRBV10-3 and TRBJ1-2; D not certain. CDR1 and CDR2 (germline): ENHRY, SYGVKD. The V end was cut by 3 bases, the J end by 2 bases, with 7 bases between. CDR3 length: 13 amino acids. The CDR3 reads CAISDGRNYGYTF. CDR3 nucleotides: TGTGCCATCAGTGATGGCAGAAACTATGGCTACACCTTC.

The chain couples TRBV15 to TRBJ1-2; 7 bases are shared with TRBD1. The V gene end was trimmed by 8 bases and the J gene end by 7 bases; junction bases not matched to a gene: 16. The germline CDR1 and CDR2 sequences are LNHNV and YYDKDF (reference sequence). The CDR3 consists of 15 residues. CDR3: CATWGQGGRGSGYTF. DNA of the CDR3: TGTGCCACCTGGGGACAAGGGGGCCGGGGAAGTGGCTACACCTTC.

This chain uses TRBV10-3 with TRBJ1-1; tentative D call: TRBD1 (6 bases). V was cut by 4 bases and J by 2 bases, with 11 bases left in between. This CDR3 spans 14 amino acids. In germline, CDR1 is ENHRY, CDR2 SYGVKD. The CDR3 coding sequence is TGTGCCATCAGTGTAGGGGGTCTCAACACTGAAGCTTTCTTT. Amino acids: CAISVGGLNTEAFF.

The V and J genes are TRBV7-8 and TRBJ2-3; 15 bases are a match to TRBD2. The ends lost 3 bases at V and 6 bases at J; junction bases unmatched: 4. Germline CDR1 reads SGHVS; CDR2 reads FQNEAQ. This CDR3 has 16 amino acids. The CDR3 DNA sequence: TGTGCCAGCAGCTTCAGTGGGACTAGCGGGGGGGATACGCAGTATTTT. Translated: CASSFSGTSGGDTQYF.

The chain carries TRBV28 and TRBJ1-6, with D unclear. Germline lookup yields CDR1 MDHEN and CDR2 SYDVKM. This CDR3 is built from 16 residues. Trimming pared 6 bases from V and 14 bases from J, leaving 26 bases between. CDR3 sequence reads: CASRPTSPGSGLSLHF. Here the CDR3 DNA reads TGTGCCAGCAGACCGACATCCCCCGGCTCAGGATTATCCCTCCACTTT.

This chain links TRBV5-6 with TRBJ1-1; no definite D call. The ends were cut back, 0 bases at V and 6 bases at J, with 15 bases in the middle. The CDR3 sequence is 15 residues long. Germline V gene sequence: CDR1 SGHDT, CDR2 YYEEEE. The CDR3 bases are TGTGCCAGCAGCTTGGCGTCTAACAGATTCGCTGAAGCTTTCTTT. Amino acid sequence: CASSLASNRFAEAFF.

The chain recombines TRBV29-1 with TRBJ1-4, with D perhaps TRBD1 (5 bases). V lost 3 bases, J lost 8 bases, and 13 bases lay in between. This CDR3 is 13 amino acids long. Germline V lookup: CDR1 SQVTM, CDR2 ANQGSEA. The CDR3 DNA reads TGCAGCGTTGAGGGGGGGTCGAGGGAAAAACTGTTTTTT. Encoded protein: CSVEGGSREKLFF.

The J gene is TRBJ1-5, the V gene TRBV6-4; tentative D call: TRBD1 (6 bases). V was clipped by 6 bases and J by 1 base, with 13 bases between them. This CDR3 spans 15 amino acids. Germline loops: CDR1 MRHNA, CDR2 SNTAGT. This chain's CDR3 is CASRPAGASNQPQHF. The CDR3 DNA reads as TGTGCCAGCAGGCCTGCAGGGGCGAGCAATCAGCCCCAGCATTTT.

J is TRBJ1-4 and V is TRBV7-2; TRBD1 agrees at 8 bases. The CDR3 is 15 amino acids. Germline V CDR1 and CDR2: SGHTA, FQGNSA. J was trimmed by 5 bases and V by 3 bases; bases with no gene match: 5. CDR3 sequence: CASSFRTGMNEKLFF. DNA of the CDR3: TGTGCCAGCAGCTTCCGGACAGGGATGAATGAAAAACTGTTTTTT.

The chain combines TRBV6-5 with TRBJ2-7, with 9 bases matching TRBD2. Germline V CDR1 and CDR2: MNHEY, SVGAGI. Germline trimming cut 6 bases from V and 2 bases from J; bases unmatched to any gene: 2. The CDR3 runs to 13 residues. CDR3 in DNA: TGTGCCAGCAGGCTAGCGGGGACCTACGAGCAGTACTTC. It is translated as CASRLAGTYEQYF.

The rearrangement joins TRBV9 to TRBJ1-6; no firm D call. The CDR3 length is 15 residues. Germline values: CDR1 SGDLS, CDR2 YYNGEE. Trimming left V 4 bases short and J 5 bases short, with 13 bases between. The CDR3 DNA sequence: TGTGCCAGCAGCATTGGACGCCTAAATAATTCACCCCTCCACTTT. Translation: CASSIGRLNNSPLHF.

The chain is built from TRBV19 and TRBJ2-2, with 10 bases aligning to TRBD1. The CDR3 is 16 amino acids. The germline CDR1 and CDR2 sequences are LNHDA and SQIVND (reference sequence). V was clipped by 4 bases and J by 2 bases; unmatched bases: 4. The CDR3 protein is CASSTWTGGNTGELFF. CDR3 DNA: TGTGCCAGTAGTACCTGGACAGGGGGAAACACCGGGGAGCTGTTTTTT.